This T cell receptor (beta chain) derives from a study of blood T cell repertoires in COVID-19. As for the study in general: Samples representing acute and convalescent COVID-19 were sourced from the United States, Italy and Spain. PBMCs, B-cell-depleted T cells, or T cells provided the cDNA or gDNA that made up the material.

Only in-frame clones appear in the TCRdb table, and some are missing; sequencing was by immunoSEQ multiplex PCR. The sample yields about 59,000 clones, around 81% seen once. The CDR3 runs 14 residues. Germline CDR1 MNHEY, CDR2 SVGAGI. Trimming cost V 3 bases and J 1 base, with 9 bases left between them. Sequenced material: peripheral blood. This rearrangement joins TRBV6-5 to TRBJ1-1; D is ambiguous. This TCR was sampled from a woman older than 75 with acute or convalescent COVID-19. The chain's CDR3 is CASSYGGKNTEAFF. The DNA of the CDR3 is TGTGCCAGCAGTTATGGAGGCAAGAACACTGAAGCTTTCTTT.